Listed below are T cell receptor beta chains from one sample, sequenced in a study of shared clonotypes between healthy human individuals. This table comes from immunoSEQ multiplex PCR, and its TCRdb copy is limited to in-frame clones, with some not included. The sample lists about 1,500,000 clones; roughly 96% were seen once. Sequencing was carried out using naive CD4+ T cells sorted from blood. The receptors shown here come from a man aged 25 to 40 in good health. The CDR3 runs from the conserved cysteine through the conserved F or W. The D gene is left open where the match is weak.

V gene: TRBV29-1; CDR3 length: 12; J gene: TRBJ2-3; D gene: -; CDR3 protein: CSVEHSTDTQYF
V gene: TRBV30; CDR3 length: 14; J gene: TRBJ2-1; D gene: TRBD2; CDR3 protein: CAWSPGLVYNEQFF
V gene: TRBV7-2; CDR3 length: 14; J gene: TRBJ2-3; D gene: -; CDR3 protein: CASSTPMPGDTQYF
V gene: TRBV9; CDR3 length: 15; J gene: TRBJ2-7; D gene: TRBD2; CDR3 protein: CASSADVAGGYEQYF
V gene: TRBV10-3; CDR3 length: 15; J gene: TRBJ1-3; D gene: TRBD1; CDR3 protein: CAISKGQGAGNTIYF
V gene: TRBV5-1; CDR3 length: 15; J gene: TRBJ2-7; D gene: TRBD1; CDR3 protein: CASSPKTGESYEQYF
V gene: TRBV7-3; CDR3 length: 16; J gene: TRBJ2-6; D gene: -; CDR3 protein: CASSPQGQSGANVLTF
V gene: TRBV29-1; CDR3 length: 9; J gene: TRBJ2-1; D gene: -; CDR3 protein: CSVVPEQFF
V gene: TRBV5-4; CDR3 length: 16; J gene: TRBJ2-7; D gene: TRBD2; CDR3 protein: CASSPRGGGSLSEQYF
V gene: TRBV2; CDR3 length: 15; J gene: TRBJ2-3; D gene: -; CDR3 protein: CASASRSASTDTQYF
V gene: TRBV29-1; CDR3 length: 16; J gene: TRBJ2-7; D gene: -; CDR3 protein: CSVKDHSGSFAYEQYF
V gene: TRBV11-2; CDR3 length: 15; J gene: TRBJ2-7; D gene: -; CDR3 protein: CASRSTSRYSYEQYF
V gene: TRBV5-1; CDR3 length: 16; J gene: TRBJ2-7; D gene: TRBD2; CDR3 protein: CASSLESSGYSYEQYF
V gene: TRBV7-8; CDR3 length: 15; J gene: TRBJ2-5; D gene: TRBD2; CDR3 protein: CASSPLAGGLETQYF
V gene: TRBV7-2; CDR3 length: 17; J gene: TRBJ2-3; D gene: TRBD1; CDR3 protein: CASSLRGPLQSTDTQYF
V gene: TRBV11-2; CDR3 length: 14; J gene: TRBJ2-2; D gene: -; CDR3 protein: CASSSSRGSWELFF